Given below is one T cell receptor beta chain in context. Its specificity is unknown. A much larger clone lies one base from this, so it may be a read error. The sample is drawn from a study of early T cells in non-severe SARS-CoV-2 infection. Whole-study findings and limits: A preference for anti-spike CD8 responses marked VDJdb matching, which missed private and CD4 specificities.

Germline CDR1 reads SEHNR; CDR2 reads FQNEAQ (reference sequence). The CDR3 contains 15 residues. Unique molecular identifiers were attached to individual cDNA molecules. TCRdb called the 5' RACE reads again in MiXCR, with one record for every CDR3 protein. The sample shows 30,000 to 45,000 distinct CDR3 sequences, under 6.5% of them seen only once. The sequence derives from an adult who was a healthcare worker with PCR-confirmed SARS-CoV-2 infection or an uninfected control (not recorded which). The genes are TRBV7-9 and TRBJ1-4, with D uncertain. Sequenced: whole blood. CDR3 bases: TGTGCCAGCAGCCCGAGCGGGCGAACTAATGAAAAACTGTTATTT. Translation gives CASSPSGRTNEKLLF.